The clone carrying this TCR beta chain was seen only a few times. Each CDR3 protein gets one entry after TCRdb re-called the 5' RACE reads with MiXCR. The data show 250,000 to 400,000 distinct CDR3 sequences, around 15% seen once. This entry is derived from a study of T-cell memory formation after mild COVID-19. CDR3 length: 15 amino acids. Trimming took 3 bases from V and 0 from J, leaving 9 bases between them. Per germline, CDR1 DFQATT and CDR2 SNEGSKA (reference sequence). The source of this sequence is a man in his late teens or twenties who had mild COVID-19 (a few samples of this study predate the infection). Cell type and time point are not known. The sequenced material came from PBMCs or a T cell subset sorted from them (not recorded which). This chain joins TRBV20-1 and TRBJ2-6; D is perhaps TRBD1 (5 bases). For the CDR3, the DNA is TGCAGTGCTAGCCCAGGGAACTCTGGGGCCAACGTCCTGACTTTC. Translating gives CSASPGNSGANVLTF.